This is a list of T cell receptor beta chains from one sample in a study of control samples from healthy donors and cancer patients. The repertoire was sequenced with immunoSEQ multiplex PCR; TCRdb's copy has only in-frame clones and lacks some. There are tens of thousands of clones in the sample; about nine tenths occur only once, and 3.5% to 4.5% lies in the top ten. Sequenced material: blood. These receptor sequences come from a woman under 30 in good health. Each CDR3 is given with its conserved first and last residue. D genes are given only for firm matches. Expanded clones get a size class; other rows say once, few or many, or leave the size out.

TRBJ1-1 | . | TRBV2 | . | TGTGCCAGCAAGGTAACAGGGAACACTGAAGCTTTCTTT | CASKVTGNTEAFF
TRBJ2-5 | TRBD2 | TRBV11-1 | . | TGTGCCAGCAGCCACGGGGGGAATCAAGAGACCCAGTACTTC | CASSHGGNQETQYF
TRBJ1-6 | TRBD1 | TRBV9 | . | TGTGCCAGCAGCGTAGCCGGACAGGGGATGAATTCACCCCTCCACTTT | CASSVAGQGMNSPLHF
TRBJ1-2 | . | TRBV24-1 | . | TGTGCCACCAGGGGGAATGGCTACACCTTC | CATRGNGYTF
TRBJ2-7 | . | TRBV6-5 | . | TGTGCCAGCAGTTACTCCTCCCCTAACCTCGACGAGCAGTACTTC | CASSYSSPNLDEQYF
TRBJ1-1 | . | TRBV21-1 | . | TGTGCCAGCAGCTACACGGGAAGGGCCATGAACACTGAAGCTTTCTTT | CASSYTGRAMNTEAFF
TRBJ2-2 | TRBD1 | TRBV6-5 | . | TGTGCCACCGAGGGACAGGGGGCAGCCGGGGAGCTGTTTTTT | CATEGQGAAGELFF
TRBJ1-1 | . | TRBV15 | . | TGTGCCACCAGCAGAGCCGCCGATGGTATAGCTTTCTTT | CATSRAADGIAFF
TRBJ2-1 | . | TRBV6-6 | . | TGTGCCAGCAGAACCTTGGCCTACAATGAGCAGTTCTTC | CASRTLAYNEQFF
TRBJ2-7 | . | TRBV11-2 | once | TGTGCCAGCACTACCCCGGGGCAGCTCTACGAGCAGTACTTC | CASTTPGQLYEQYF
TRBJ1-2 | TRBD1 | TRBV7-2 | . | TGTGCCAGCAGCTTAGGGACAGGGAACTATGGCTACACCTTC | CASSLGTGNYGYTF
TRBJ1-1 | . | TRBV20-1 | . | TGCAGTGCTAGGTTTGAAACTGAAGCTTTCTTT | CSARFETEAFF
TRBJ2-3 | TRBD1 | TRBV2 | . | TGTGCCAGCAGCCCAGGGGGAGAAATCGGCGCAGATACGCAGTATTTT | CASSPGGEIGADTQYF
TRBJ2-3 | . | TRBV2 | . | TGTGCCAGCAGATCGGGTCTGGGGGCTCACACAGATACGCAGTATTTT | CASRSGLGAHTDTQYF
TRBJ1-5 | . | TRBV6-1 | . | TGTGCCAGCAGTGATAGTATTAGCAATCAGCCCCAGCATTTT | CASSDSISNQPQHF
TRBJ2-5 | TRBD2 | TRBV11-2 | . | TGTGCCAGCAGCTCCGGGACTAGCGGCTCCCAGTACTTC | CASSSGTSGSQYF
TRBJ1-4 | TRBD1 | TRBV5-6 | . | TGTGCCAGCAGCCCCGAACAGGGGGCGGATGAAAAACTGTTTTTT | CASSPEQGADEKLFF
TRBJ2-7 | TRBD1 | TRBV6-2/TRBV6-3 | . | TGTGCCAGCAGCCTACAGGGGCTGGGCGAGCAGTACTTC | CASSLQGLGEQYF
TRBJ1-2 | TRBD1 | TRBV7-9 | few | TGTGCCAGCAGCCAGGCAGGGGGGACAGGGGGCGCTGGCTACACCTTC | CASSQAGGTGGAGYTF
TRBJ1-2 | . | TRBV28 | . | TGTGCCAGCAGTCCCCACGGACTTCAACACTATGGCTACACCTTC | CASSPHGLQHYGYTF
TRBJ1-5 | TRBD1 | TRBV3-1/TRBV3-2 | . | TGTGCCAGCAGTCGAAGCGGGACAGGGGGCGCCTATAGCAATCAGCCCCAGCATTTT | CASSRSGTGGAYSNQPQHF
TRBJ1-4 | . | TRBV3-1/TRBV3-2 | . | TGTGCCAGCAGCCAAGATATTGGTAGGGGTAATGAAAAACTGTTTTTT | CASSQDIGRGNEKLFF
TRBJ1-4 | . | TRBV6-5 | . | TGTGCCAGCAGAGACACCGCAACTAATGAAAAACTGTTTTTT | CASRDTATNEKLFF
TRBJ1-2 | . | TRBV2 | . | TGTGCCAGATTCCCTTGGGAAGTCTATGGCTACACCTTC | CARFPWEVYGYTF
TRBJ2-1 | . | TRBV13 | medium-sized | TGTGCCAGCAGCTCCGGTCCGGAGCAGTTCTTC | CASSSGPEQFF